The 9 T cell receptor beta chains below all came from one sample that was sequenced in a study of graft-versus-host responses after intestinal transplantation. Generated by immunoSEQ multiplex PCR, the TCRdb table keeps only in-frame clones and is missing some. This sample yields about 110,000 clones, of which about nine tenths are seen a single time; about 0.75% belongs to the top ten. Their antigens are not known. The sequencing here drew on unstimulated CD4+ T cells sorted from spleen or lymph node cells, taken before transplant. The receptor set was obtained from a human donor who was the organ donor for an intestinal transplant.

V gene TRBV5-4 combines with J gene TRBJ2-7; TRBD2 might be the D (7 bases). Germline CDR1 and CDR2: SGHNT and YYREEE (reference sequence). Trimming cost V 0 bases and J 0 bases, with 10 bases left between them. The CDR3 length is 15 residues. The CDR3 sequence: CASSLGGGSSYEQYF. DNA of the CDR3: TGTGCCAGCAGCTTGGGGGGGGGCTCCTCCTACGAGCAGTACTTC.

V is TRBV5-1 and J is TRBJ1-1; D possibly corresponds to TRBD1 (6 bases). The germline CDR1 and CDR2 sequences are SGHRS and YFSETQ. Trimming took 6 bases from V and 4 from J, leaving 13 bases between them. This CDR3 contains 13 residues. For the CDR3, the DNA is TGCGCCAGCACCCCCGACAGGAGCACTGAAGCTTTCTTT. It yields the protein CASTPDRSTEAFF. Full variable domain (rest looked up from reference TRBV5-1 and TRBJ1-1): KAGVTQTPRYLIKTRGQQVTLSCSPISGHRSVSWYQQTPGQGLQFLFEYFSETQRNKGNFPGRFSGRQFSNSRSEMNVSTLELGDSALYLCASTPDRSTEAFFGQGTRLTVV.

This chain uses TRBV7-9 with TRBJ1-5, with 7 bases lining up with TRBD1. Germline V gene sequence: CDR1 SEHNR, CDR2 FQNEAQ (reference sequence). This CDR3 comprises 16 residues. V was clipped by 4 bases and J by 0 bases; unmatched bases: 6. CDR3 bases: TGTGCCAGCAGCTCGGGACAGCTCTATAGCAATCAGCCCCAGCATTTT. It specifies CASSSGQLYSNQPQHF. The full variable domain, its missing parts supplied by reference TRBV7-9 and TRBJ1-5, is DTGVSQNPRHKITKRGQNVTFRCDPISEHNRLYWYRQTLGQGPEFLTYFQNEAQLEKSRLLSDRFSAERPKGSFSTLEIQRTEQGDSAMYLCASSSGQLYSNQPQHFGDGTRLSIL.

The genes are TRBV2 and TRBJ1-1; the match to TRBD1 covers 11 bases. The junction had 6 bases not matched to a gene; V was cut back by 6 bases and J by 6 bases. Germline loops: CDR1 SNHLY, CDR2 FYNNEI. The CDR3 is 14 amino acids. The CDR3 here is CASSQGQGDPEAFF. CDR3 sequence (DNA): TGTGCCAGCAGCCAGGGACAGGGGGACCCTGAAGCTTTCTTT.

This clone was counted once. The chain employs TRBV28 and TRBJ2-1, with D possibly matching TRBD1 (6 bases). The germline V and J ends were trimmed by 10 bases and 6 bases, with 19 bases remaining between them. The CDR3 contains 14 residues. Germline CDR1 MDHEN, CDR2 SYDVKM. The CDR3 is CAISLIRGVNEQFF. The DNA for the CDR3 is TGTGCCATTTCGCTTATCAGGGGAGTCAATGAGCAGTTCTTC.

V gene TRBV11-2 combines with J gene TRBJ2-7, with a tentative D call TRBD1 (5 bases). CDR1 is SGHAT and CDR2 is FQNNGV in the germline V gene. V was pared by 3 bases and J by 7 bases, with 16 bases between. CDR3 length equals 14 residues. Written as DNA, the CDR3 is TGTGCCAGCAGCTTTGAGACAGACCGCTGGGAGCAGTACTTC. Its protein is CASSFETDRWEQYF.

The chain couples TRBV28 to TRBJ1-5, with 10 positions matching TRBD1. With 3 bases clipped from V and 5 bases from J, the junction kept 4 bases outside the gene matches. In germline, CDR1 is MDHEN, CDR2 SYDVKM. CDR3 size: 15 residues. The CDR3 spells CASSFLDRGDQPQHF. DNA of the CDR3: TGTGCCAGCAGTTTCTTGGACAGGGGGGATCAGCCCCAGCATTTT.

This sequence joins TRBV5-1 and TRBJ2-5; 7 bases fit TRBD2. In germline, CDR1 is SGHRS, CDR2 YFSETQ. The V segment lost 5 bases and the J segment 1 base; nucleotides outside the gene matches: 2. The CDR3 is made up of 13 amino acids. The CDR3 region is CASRLAVQETQYF. CDR3 bases: TGCGCCAGCAGGCTAGCGGTCCAAGAGACCCAGTACTTC.

The rearrangement links TRBV6-5 to TRBJ2-7, with D unresolved. Germline V gene lookup returns CDR1 MNHEY and CDR2 SVGAGI. The V and J ends lost 5 bases and 0 bases respectively, with 11 bases between them. The CDR3 extends over 14 amino acids. CDR3: CASSEPGYSYEQYF. CDR3 coding DNA: TGTGCCAGCAGTGAACCCGGTTACTCCTACGAGCAGTACTTC.